This T cell receptor (beta chain) appears in the sequencing data of a study of blood T cell repertoires in COVID-19 (TCRdb year 2020). Broadly, across the study: The collaborator samples originated in the United States, Italy and Spain and spanned the acute and convalescent phases of COVID-19. The material from the prospective study consisted of cDNA or gDNA derived from T cells, B-cell-depleted T cells, or PBMCs. Deeply sampled blood TCRbeta repertoires from subjects exposed to, actively infected with, or recovered from COVID-19 were included in the dataset. A freely available public database, intended as a resource for researchers studying the immune response to SARS-CoV-2, is where the repertoires were released. Samples were obtained from the ongoing ImmuneRACE study (first 160 participants) and from 1,000 to 1,500 subjects provided by 6 global collaborators. A de-identified subject ID, COVID-19 status, age in years and sex were almost always included in the sample metadata. Where HLA class I and class II types were available, the types were taken from metadata supplied by the sample provider, not from assay-based typing.

Relative to germline, V is 5 bases shorter and J is 8 bases shorter, with 20 bases between their ends. CDR1 and CDR2 are read off the germline V gene as SGHTA and FQGTGA. From its cysteine to its phenylalanine, the CDR3 spans 15 amino acids. Just the 45-base CDR3 DNA is kept, in frame starting at base 1. Broad study findings and their caveats: Clinical and demographic metadata were provided uncurated, with the amount varying by source and participant.

TCRbeta CDR3 regions were amplified from genomic DNA using the immunoSEQ Assay, a bias-controlled multiplex PCR. Per the authors' processing: The number of nucleated cells in each sample was estimated by amplification of reference gene primers within the assay. Sequence reads were collapsed and filtered to measure the absolute abundance of every unique TCRbeta CDR3 rearrangement. For each sample, productive Simpson clonality was calculated by taking the square root of Simpson's diversity index across productive rearrangements. The source is immuneACCESS, and TCRdb retained only in-frame sequences with V and J called. Part of the clones is not carried over; for the studies checked, unresolved V genes explain less than half of this, and the remainder is unexplained. The DNA was the basis for D and trimming; V, J and clone size are from that table. In this sample the table shows 60,000 to 85,000 clones, around 83% of which occur a single time. Roughly 9.7% of the sample is held by the ten biggest clonotypes.

One collaborating source in Seattle enrolled patients during active infection and followed them longitudinally through the course of disease. Each collaborating institution followed its own protocols to collect whole blood in K2EDTA tubes. For TCRbeta analysis, collaborators shipped samples as frozen whole blood, isolated PBMCs, or DNA extracted from either of those sample types. As to this clone: The antigen this receptor binds is unknown. Per-nucleotide qualities are absent, and no much larger clonotype sits a single base away.

Rearrangement joined TRBV7-3 to TRBJ2-3; the D gene lacks a confident call. This clonotype originated in a man in his fifties or sixties with COVID-19, enrolled during active disease. The sequencing input was peripheral blood. CDR3 loop: CASSLQLSTEVTQYF. The base sequence is TGTGCCAGCAGCCTACAACTATCGACTGAGGTTACGCAGTATTTT.